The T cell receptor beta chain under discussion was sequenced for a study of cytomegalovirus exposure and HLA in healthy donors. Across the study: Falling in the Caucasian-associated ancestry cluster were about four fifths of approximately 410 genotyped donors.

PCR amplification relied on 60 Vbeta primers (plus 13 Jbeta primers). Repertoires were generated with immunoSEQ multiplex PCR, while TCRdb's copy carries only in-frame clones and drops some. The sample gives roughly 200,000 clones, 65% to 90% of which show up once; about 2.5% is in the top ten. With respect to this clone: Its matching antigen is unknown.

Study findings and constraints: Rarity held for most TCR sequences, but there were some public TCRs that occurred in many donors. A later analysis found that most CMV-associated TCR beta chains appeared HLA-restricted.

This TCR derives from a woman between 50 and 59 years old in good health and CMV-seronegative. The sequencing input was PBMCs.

CDR3 sequence reads: CASSRTQSGRATQYF. The CDR3 DNA is TGTGCCAGCAGTCGTACTCAAAGCGGGAGGGCAACGCAGTATTTT. The chain couples TRBV14 to TRBJ2-3; TRBD2 matches at 10 bases. Germline CDR1 is SGHDN and CDR2 is FVKESK. With V trimmed by 6 bases and J by 9 bases, 12 bases remained unmatched. The CDR3 is made up of 15 amino acids.